This TCR beta chain was profiled in a study of blood T cells in healthy people across ages. Study at large: The capture of about one barcoded beta molecule per two T cells was achieved by template switching. Regarding the study as a whole: Diversity estimates from one million T cells were considered underestimates.

The donors, aged roughly 6 to 90, were healthy Caucasians from Russia. This clonotype was recorded at least ten times. Its target is not known. Trimming at V came to 5 bases and at J to 8 bases, leaving 6 bases not matched to a gene. CDR3 size: 14 residues. The use of a sample-barcoded 5' primer and a J-beta primer mix characterized a second PCR of roughly 7 to 11 cycles. Per sample, CDR3-containing paired-end reads numbered at least 2.5 million. TCRdb recomputed calls from the 5' RACE reads with MiXCR, one row per CDR3 protein. The sample holds about 1,400,000 distinct CDR3 sequences, about 40% seen once.

The chain combines TRBV12-3 or TRBV12-4 with TRBJ1-2; 12 nucleotides line up with TRBD1. Sequencing was performed on blood. The TCR comes from a woman younger than 30 in good health. In DNA, the CDR3 is TGTGCCAGCAGTCCAGGGACAGGGGGCGTCGGCTACACCTTC. It specifies CASSPGTGGVGYTF.